This T cell receptor beta chain was found in a study of Ad26.COV2.S vaccination and SARS-CoV-2 variants. V dropped 0 bases and J dropped 1 base, with 9 bases sitting between them. This CDR3 is built from 15 residues. Germline V lookup: CDR1 MNHEY, CDR2 SVGAGI. Some clones are missing from TCRdb's copy, which holds only in-frame ones; the method was immunoSEQ multiplex PCR. The data show about 350,000 clones, 65% to 90% seen once. As to treatment: around 19 received Ad26.COV2.S at low or high dose, single or two shots; five or six received placebo; per-sample allocation not given. Vaccine and placebo recipients were sampled on day 63 after the first injection.

Sequenced material: peripheral blood, taken in a trial of Ad26.COV2.S vaccine versus placebo. The chain employs TRBV6-5 and TRBJ1-1, with D unclear. This sequence was found in a person aged 18-60 years who received the Ad26.COV2.S COVID-19 vaccine or a placebo. CDR3: CASSYSRSSNTEAFF. The CDR3 DNA is TGTGCCAGCAGTTACTCGCGGTCTTCGAACACTGAAGCTTTCTTT.